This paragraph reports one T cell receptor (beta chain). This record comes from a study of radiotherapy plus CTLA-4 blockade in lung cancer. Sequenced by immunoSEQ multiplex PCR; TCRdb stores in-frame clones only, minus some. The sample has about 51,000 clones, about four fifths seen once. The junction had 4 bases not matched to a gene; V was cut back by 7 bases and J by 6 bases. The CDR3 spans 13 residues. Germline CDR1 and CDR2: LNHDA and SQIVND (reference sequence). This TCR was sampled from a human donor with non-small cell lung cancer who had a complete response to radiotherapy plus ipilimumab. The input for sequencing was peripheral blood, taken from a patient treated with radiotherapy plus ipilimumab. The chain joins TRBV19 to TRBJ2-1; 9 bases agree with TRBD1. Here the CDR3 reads CASTETGGNEQFF. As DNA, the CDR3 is TGTGCCAGTACCGAGACAGGGGGCAATGAGCAGTTCTTC.